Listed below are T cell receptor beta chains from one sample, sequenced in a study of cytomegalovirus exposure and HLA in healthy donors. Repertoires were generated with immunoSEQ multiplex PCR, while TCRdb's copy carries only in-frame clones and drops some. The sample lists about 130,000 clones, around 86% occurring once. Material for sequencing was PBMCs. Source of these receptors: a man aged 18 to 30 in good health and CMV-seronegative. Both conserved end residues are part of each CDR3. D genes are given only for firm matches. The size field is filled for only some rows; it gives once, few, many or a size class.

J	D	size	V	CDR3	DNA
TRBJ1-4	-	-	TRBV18	CASSPRRVTNEKLFF	TGTGCCAGCTCACCACGGCGGGTCACTAATGAAAAACTGTTTTTT
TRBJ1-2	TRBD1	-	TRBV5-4	CASSSTGGIVGNYGYTF	TGTGCCAGCAGCTCGACAGGGGGGATTGTTGGAAACTATGGCTACACCTTC
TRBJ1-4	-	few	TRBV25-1	CASSEPGRGEKLFF	TGTGCCAGCAGTGAACCAGGGCGTGGGGAAAAACTGTTTTTT
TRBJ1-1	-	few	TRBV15	CATSSRRGAGTEAFF	TGTGCCACCAGCTCTCGTCGCGGGGCGGGCACTGAAGCTTTCTTT
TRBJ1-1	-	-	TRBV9	CASSVNPDTEAFF	TGTGCCAGCAGCGTAAATCCTGACACTGAAGCTTTCTTT
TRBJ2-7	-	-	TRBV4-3	CASSQDRLEVYEQYF	TGCGCCAGCAGCCAAGATCGGCTAGAGGTCTACGAGCAGTACTTC
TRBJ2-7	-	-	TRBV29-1	CSGLDYEQYF	TGCAGCGGGCTCGACTACGAGCAGTACTTC
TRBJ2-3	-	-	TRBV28	CASSSGVTDTQYF	TGTGCCAGCAGCTCGGGAGTCACAGATACGCAGTATTTT
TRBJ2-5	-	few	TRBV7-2	CASSRTQETQYF	TGTGCCAGCAGCCGGACTCAAGAGACCCAGTACTTC
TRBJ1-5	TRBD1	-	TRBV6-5	CATSGTGFKQPQHF	TGTGCCACCTCCGGGACAGGGTTCAAACAGCCCCAGCATTTT
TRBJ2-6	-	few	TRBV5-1	CASSSSGGRSGANVLTF	TGCGCCAGCAGCTCCTCGGGCGGGCGCTCTGGGGCCAACGTCCTGACTTTC
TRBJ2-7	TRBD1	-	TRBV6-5	CASSPTTGLVHEQYF	TGTGCCAGCAGTCCAACGACAGGGTTGGTCCACGAGCAGTACTTC
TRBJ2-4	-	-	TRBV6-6	CASSPGRTLAKNIQYF	TGTGCCAGCAGTCCCGGACGGACTTTAGCCAAAAACATTCAGTACTTC
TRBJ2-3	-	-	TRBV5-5	CASSLADRGLDTQYF	TGTGCCAGCAGCTTGGCCGATAGGGGTTTAGATACGCAGTATTTT
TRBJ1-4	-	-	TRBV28	CASSSLDSEKLFF	TGTGCCAGCAGTTCTCTAGACAGTGAAAAACTGTTTTTT
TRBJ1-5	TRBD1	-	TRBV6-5	CASSTRQGAVQPQHF	TGTGCCAGCAGTACGCGACAGGGGGCGGTTCAGCCCCAGCATTTT
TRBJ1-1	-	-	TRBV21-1	CASSKLGQGIVTEAFF	TGTGCCAGCAGCAAACTGGGACAGGGGATTGTCACTGAAGCTTTCTTT
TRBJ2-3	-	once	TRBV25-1	CASSITDTQYF	TGTGCCAGCAGCATCACAGATACGCAGTATTTT
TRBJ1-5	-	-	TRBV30	CAWSVQGTNQPQHF	TGTGCCTGGAGTGTCCAGGGAACCAATCAGCCCCAGCATTTT
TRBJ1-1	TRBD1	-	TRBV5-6	CASSFSVTGVLTEAFF	TGTGCCAGCAGCTTCTCAGTTACAGGGGTTCTGACTGAAGCTTTCTTT
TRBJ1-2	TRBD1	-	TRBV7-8	CASSLAIGGRDYGYTF	TGTGCCAGCAGCTTAGCGATAGGGGGCCGGGACTATGGCTACACCTTC
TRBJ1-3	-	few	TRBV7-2	CASSLGGRNTIYF	TGTGCCAGCAGCTTAGGGGGCAGAAACACCATATATTTT
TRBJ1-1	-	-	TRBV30	CAWSVQLDTEAFF	TGTGCCTGGAGTGTACAGCTTGACACTGAAGCTTTCTTT
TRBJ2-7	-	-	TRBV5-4	CASSLARWADTYEQYF	TGTGCCAGCAGCTTGGCAAGGTGGGCCGATACCTACGAGCAGTACTTC
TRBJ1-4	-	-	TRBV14	CASSHGGTTNEKLFF	TGTGCCAGCAGCCACGGGGGAACGACTAATGAAAAACTGTTTTTT
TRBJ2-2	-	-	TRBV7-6	CASSFLLTGELFF	TGTGCCAGCAGCTTCCTCCTCACCGGGGAGCTGTTTTTT
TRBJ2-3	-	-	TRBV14	CASSTGSTQYF	TGTGCCAGCAGCACAGGGAGTACGCAGTATTTT
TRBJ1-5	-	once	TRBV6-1	CASSAPTGNSNQPQHF	TGTGCCAGCAGTGCCCCAACAGGTAATAGCAATCAGCCCCAGCATTTT
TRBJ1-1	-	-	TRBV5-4	CASSSGGGSKPEAFF	TGTGCCAGCAGCTCGGGAGGGGGATCCAAACCTGAAGCTTTCTTT
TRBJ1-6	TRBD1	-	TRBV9	CASSVDRVNSPLHF	TGTGCCAGCAGCGTCGACAGGGTTAATTCACCCCTCCACTTT
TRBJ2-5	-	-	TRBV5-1	CASSLEGRRGTFGETQYF	TGCGCCAGCAGCTTGGAGGGCAGAAGGGGCACCTTTGGGGAGACCCAGTACTTC
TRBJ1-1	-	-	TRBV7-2	CASSPGHRGYMNTEAFF	TGTGCCAGCAGCCCGGGACATCGAGGATACATGAACACTGAAGCTTTCTTT
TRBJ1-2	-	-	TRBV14	CASNPPEQGVNGYTF	TGTGCCAGCAACCCCCCAGAACAGGGAGTTAATGGCTACACCTTC
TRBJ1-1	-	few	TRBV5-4	CASSVPRDTEAFF	TGTGCCAGCAGCGTTCCCCGGGACACTGAAGCTTTCTTT
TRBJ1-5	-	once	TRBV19	CATKRSRSNQPQHF	TGTGCCACCAAGAGAAGCCGTAGCAATCAGCCCCAGCATTTT
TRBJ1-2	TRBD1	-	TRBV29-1	CSVGLTGQGRHGGYTF	TGCAGCGTTGGCCTAACCGGACAGGGTCGACATGGGGGCTACACCTTC
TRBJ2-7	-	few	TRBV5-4	CASSLNAGTLYEQYF	TGTGCCAGCAGCTTGAATGCGGGGACCCTTTACGAGCAGTACTTC